This record covers a single T cell receptor (beta chain). Its recognized antigen is unknown. No base quality information exists; no much larger clone differs at one position. The data originate from a study of identical twins (dated by TCRdb to the mid-2010s). General notes on the study: The study deep-sequenced TCR alpha and beta repertoires from monozygotic twins, unrelated adults of various ages and cord blood to test whether fetal clonotypes persist. To rule out contamination, replicate twin experiments were performed at different times with different library preparation protocols. On the study overall, not on this receptor specifically: Abundant cord blood beta clonotypes carried fewer insertions; young adult naive repertoires showed a weaker similar trend, while memory repertoires showed none. Recombination models systematically underestimated out-of-frame TCR alpha sharing in monozygotic twins but agreed with sharing between unrelated individuals. Because the same donors could not be followed over many years, the conclusions relied on cross-sectional statistical analysis. Compared with coincidental sharing between unrelated individuals, out-of-frame TCR alpha sequences shared between twins showed an excess of sequences with low generation probability. Zero-insertion analyses could be partly confounded by invariant T cells such as MAIT and iNKT, though diverse VJ usage argued against such confounding for most clonotypes. The excess sharing between twins in beta out-of-frame sequences was weaker because fewer shared sequences reduced the signal-to-noise ratio.

The cysteine opens and the phenylalanine closes a CDR3 of 15 amino acids. Just CDR3 DNA is preserved here, 45 bases in frame from base 1. The germline V gene provides CDR1 ENHRY and CDR2 SYGVKD. For this chain, trimming is 6 bases at the V end and 0 bases at the J end, and the number of junction bases without a gene match is 5. All donors were healthy Caucasians. The twin cohort consisted of three pairs of female monozygotic twins, all aged about 18 to 29 years. Miltenyi CD45RO+ enrichment and human naive T-cell isolation kits were used to isolate memory (CD45RO+) and naive T cells from PBMC. Libraries were built with 5' RACE. Sequencing relied on an Illumina HiSeq 2000. Template switching added a universal primer binding site, and the final cDNA carried a unique molecular identifier that allowed TCR cDNA molecules to be counted accurately. Specific primers in the conserved constant-segment region were used to synthesize first-strand cDNA for the TCR alpha and beta chains. Each cDNA library was double barcoded, with a SMART-Mk sample barcode plus Illumina barcodes, to control for contamination. TruSeq adapter sequences along with Illumina sample barcodes were introduced in two successive PCR steps. The Illumina HiSeq platform was used with custom primers to sequence TCR alpha and beta cDNA libraries. Under the source paper's analysis protocol: MiGEC was used to process raw reads and extract unique molecular identifiers, and MiXCR was used to find CDR3 positions. For each individual, recombination models were inferred using an EM algorithm with the repgenHMM and IGoR tools. The tcR package in R was used for shared clonotype analysis, with sharing normalized by the product of cloneset sizes. To study raw recombination without the effects of thymic and clonal selection, out-of-frame nonproductive sequences were analyzed. TCRdb reprocessing: public reads trimmed at Q25 with fastp, clones called with MiXCR, in-frame beta chains kept. Here each entry gathers all rows of one CDR3 protein and keeps the most common genes and DNA. TCRdb's processing, not the authors', yielded these V and J calls. The sample table holds hundreds of thousands of distinct CDR3 sequences, of which about 7% were seen once. Together, the top ten hold 3.5% to 4% of the sample.

These data were likewise used in another study, on yellow fever vaccine responses in identical twins. Reported in the second study: According to the authors, in identical twins the way T cells responded to vaccination appeared partly convergent and partly personalized. In identical twins, the study followed T cell clones that responded to the vaccine with precision.

The V gene is TRBV10-3 and the J gene is TRBJ1-3, and 7 bases in between align with TRBD1. The clonotype comes from a woman under 30 in good health. The material sequenced was memory (CD45RO+) T cells sorted from blood. The sample's cell subset or site label is to be understood as: CD45RO+ enriched T cells. The CDR3 protein is CAIRSGQSSGNTIYF. The nucleotide sequence is TGTGCCATCAGATCGGGACAGAGCTCTGGAAACACCATATATTTT.